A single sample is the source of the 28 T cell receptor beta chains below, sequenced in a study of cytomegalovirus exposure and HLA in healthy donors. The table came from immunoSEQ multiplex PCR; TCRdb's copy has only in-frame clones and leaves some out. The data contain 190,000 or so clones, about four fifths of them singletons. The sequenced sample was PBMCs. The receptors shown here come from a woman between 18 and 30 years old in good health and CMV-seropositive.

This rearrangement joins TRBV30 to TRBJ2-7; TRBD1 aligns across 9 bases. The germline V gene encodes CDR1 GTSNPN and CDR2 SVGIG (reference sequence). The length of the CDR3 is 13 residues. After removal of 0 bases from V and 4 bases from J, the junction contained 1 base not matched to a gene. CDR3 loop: CAWSVGQGYEQYF. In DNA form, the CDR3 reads TGTGCCTGGAGTGTAGGACAGGGGTACGAGCAGTACTTC.

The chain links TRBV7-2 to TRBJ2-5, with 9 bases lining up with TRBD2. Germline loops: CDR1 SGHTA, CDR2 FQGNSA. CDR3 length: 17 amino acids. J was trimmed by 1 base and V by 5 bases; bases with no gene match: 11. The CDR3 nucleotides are TGTGCCAGCAGCCACGGAGCGGGGGGCCTAACCCAAGAGACCCAGTACTTC. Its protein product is CASSHGAGGLTQETQYF.

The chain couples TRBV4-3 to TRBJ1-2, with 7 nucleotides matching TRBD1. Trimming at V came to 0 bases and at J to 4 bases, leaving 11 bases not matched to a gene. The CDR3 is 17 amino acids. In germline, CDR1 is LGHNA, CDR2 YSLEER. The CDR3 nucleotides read TGCGCCAGCAGCCAAGACCCCCAGACAGGGTGGGTCTATGGCTACACCTTC. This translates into CASSQDPQTGWVYGYTF.

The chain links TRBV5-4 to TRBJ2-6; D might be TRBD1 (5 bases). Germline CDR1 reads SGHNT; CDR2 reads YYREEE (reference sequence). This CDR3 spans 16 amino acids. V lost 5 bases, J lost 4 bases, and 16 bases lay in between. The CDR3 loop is CASRTDSLGGANVLTF. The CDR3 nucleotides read TGTGCCAGCAGAACCGACAGCCTTGGGGGGGCCAACGTCCTGACTTTC.

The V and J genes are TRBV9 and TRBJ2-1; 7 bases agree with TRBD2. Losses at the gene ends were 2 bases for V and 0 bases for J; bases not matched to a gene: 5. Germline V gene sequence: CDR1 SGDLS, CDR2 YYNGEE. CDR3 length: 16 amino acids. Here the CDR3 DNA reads TGTGCCAGCAGCGTTAGCTCGGGGGGCTCCTACAATGAGCAGTTCTTC. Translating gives CASSVSSGGSYNEQFF. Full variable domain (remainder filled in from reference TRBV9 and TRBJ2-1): DSGVTQTPKHLITATGQRVTLRCSPRSGDLSVYWYQQSLDQGLQFLIQYYNGEERAKGNILERFSAQQFPDLHSELNLSSLELGDSALYFCASSVSSGGSYNEQFFGPGTRLTVL.

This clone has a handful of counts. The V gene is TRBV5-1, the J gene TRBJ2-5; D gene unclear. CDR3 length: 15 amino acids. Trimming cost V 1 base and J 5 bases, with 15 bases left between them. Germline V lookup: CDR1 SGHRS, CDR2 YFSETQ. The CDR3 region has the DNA TGCGCCAGCAGCTTGTCGCTTAGCAGTCAGGAGACCCAGTACTTC. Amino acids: CASSLSLSSQETQYF. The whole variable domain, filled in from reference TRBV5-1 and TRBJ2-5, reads KAGVTQTPRYLIKTRGQQVTLSCSPISGHRSVSWYQQTPGQGLQFLFEYFSETQRNKGNFPGRFSGRQFSNSRSEMNVSTLELGDSALYLCASSLSLSSQETQYFGPGTRLLVL.

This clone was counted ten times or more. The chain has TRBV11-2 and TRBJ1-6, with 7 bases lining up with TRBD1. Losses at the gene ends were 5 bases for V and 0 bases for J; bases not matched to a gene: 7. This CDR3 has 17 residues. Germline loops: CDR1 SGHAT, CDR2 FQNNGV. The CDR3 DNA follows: TGTGCCAGCAGCCTGGGACAGACGAGCTCCTATAATTCACCCCTCCACTTT. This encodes CASSLGQTSSYNSPLHF. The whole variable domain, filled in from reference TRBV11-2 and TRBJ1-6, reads EAGVAQSPRYKIIEKRQSVAFWCNPISGHATLYWYQQILGQGPKLLIQFQNNGVVDDSQLPKDRFSAERLKGVDSTLKIQPAKLEDSAVYLCASSLGQTSSYNSPLHFGNGTRLTVT.

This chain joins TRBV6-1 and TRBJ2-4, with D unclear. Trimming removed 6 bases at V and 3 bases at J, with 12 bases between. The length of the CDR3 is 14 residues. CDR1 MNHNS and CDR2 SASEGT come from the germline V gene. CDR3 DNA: TGTGCCAGCAGGTCAATCTATAACAAAAACATTCAGTACTTC. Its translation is CASRSIYNKNIQYF.

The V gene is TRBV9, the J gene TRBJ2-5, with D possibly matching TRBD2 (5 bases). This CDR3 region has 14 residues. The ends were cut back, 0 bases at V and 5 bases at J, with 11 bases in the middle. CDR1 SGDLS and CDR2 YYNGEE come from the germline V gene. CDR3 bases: TGTGCCAGCAGCGTAGACGGGGAAGTCGAGACCCAGTACTTC. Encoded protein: CASSVDGEVETQYF. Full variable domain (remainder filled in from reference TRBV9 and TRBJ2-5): DSGVTQTPKHLITATGQRVTLRCSPRSGDLSVYWYQQSLDQGLQFLIQYYNGEERAKGNILERFSAQQFPDLHSELNLSSLELGDSALYFCASSVDGEVETQYFGPGTRLLVL.

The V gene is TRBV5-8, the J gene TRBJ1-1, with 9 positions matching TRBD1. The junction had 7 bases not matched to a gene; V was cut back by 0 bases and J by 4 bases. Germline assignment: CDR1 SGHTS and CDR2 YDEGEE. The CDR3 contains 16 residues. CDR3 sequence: CASSLGSGTGITEAFF. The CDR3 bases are TGTGCCAGCAGCTTGGGATCTGGGACAGGGATCACTGAAGCTTTCTTT.

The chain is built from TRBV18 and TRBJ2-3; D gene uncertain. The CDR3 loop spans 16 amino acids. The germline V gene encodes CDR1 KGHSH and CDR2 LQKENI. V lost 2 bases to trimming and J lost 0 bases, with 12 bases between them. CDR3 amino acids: CASSPGQVLSTDTQYF. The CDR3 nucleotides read TGTGCCAGCTCACCAGGGCAGGTTCTCAGCACAGATACGCAGTATTTT.

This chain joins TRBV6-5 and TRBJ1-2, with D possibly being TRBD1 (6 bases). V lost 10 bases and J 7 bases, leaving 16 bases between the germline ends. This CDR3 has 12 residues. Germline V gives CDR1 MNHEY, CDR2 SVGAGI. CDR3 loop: CATRTAPGGYTF. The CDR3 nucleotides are TGTGCCACACGGACAGCCCCAGGTGGCTACACCTTC.

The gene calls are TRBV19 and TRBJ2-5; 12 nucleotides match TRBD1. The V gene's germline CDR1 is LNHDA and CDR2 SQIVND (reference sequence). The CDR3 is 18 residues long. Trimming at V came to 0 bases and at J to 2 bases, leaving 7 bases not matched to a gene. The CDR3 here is CASSIDRDRGRRQETQYF. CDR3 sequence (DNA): TGTGCCAGTAGTATAGATCGGGACAGGGGGCGCCGGCAAGAGACCCAGTACTTC. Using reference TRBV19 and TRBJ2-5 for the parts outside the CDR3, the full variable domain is DGGITQSPKYLFRKEGQNVTLSCEQNLNHDAMYWYRQDPGQGLRLIYYSQIVNDFQKGDIAEGYSVSREKKESFPLTVTSAQKNPTAFYLCASSIDRDRGRRQETQYFGPGTRLLVL.

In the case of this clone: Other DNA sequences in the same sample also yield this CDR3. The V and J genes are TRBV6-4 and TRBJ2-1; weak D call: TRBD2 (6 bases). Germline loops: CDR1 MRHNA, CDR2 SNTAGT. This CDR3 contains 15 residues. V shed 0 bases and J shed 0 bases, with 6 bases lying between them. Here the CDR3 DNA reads TGTGCCAGCAGTGACTCAGCGGGCTCCTACAATGAGCAGTTCTTC. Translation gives CASSDSAGSYNEQFF.

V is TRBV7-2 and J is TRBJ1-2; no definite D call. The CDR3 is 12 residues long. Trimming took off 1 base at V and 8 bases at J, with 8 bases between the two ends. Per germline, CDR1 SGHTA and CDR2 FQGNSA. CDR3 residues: CASSLGTLGYTF. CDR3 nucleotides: TGTGCCAGCAGCTTAGGGACTTTGGGCTACACCTTC. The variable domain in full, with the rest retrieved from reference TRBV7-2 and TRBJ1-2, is GAGVSQSPSNKVTEKGKDVELRCDPISGHTALYWYRQSLGQGLEFLIYFQGNSAPDKSGLPSDRFSAERTGGSVSTLTIQRTQQEDSAVYLCASSLGTLGYTFGSGTRLTVV.

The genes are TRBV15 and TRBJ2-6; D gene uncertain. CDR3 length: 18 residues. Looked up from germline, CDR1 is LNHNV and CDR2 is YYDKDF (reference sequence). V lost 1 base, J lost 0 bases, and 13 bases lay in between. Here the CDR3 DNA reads TGTGCCACCAGCAGAGTGGTGGGCCTTAACTCTGGGGCCAACGTCCTGACTTTC. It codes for CATSRVVGLNSGANVLTF.

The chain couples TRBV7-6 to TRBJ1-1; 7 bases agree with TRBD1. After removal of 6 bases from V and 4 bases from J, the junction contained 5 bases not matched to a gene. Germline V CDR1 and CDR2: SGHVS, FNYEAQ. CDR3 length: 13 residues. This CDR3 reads CASSEQGSTEAFF. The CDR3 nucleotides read TGTGCCAGCAGTGAACAGGGGAGCACTGAAGCTTTCTTT.

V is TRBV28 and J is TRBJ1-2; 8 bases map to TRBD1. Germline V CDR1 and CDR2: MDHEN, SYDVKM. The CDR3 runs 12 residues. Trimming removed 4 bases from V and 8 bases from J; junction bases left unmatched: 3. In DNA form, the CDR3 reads TGTGCCAGCAGTTGGTCAGGGGGCGGCTACACCTTC. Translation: CASSWSGGGYTF.

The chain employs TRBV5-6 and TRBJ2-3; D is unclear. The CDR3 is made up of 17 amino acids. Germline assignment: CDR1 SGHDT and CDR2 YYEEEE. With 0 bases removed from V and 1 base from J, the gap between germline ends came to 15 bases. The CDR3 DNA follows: TGTGCCAGCAGCTTGGGAGGTTCTATACCCGGCACAGATACGCAGTATTTT. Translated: CASSLGGSIPGTDTQYF.

CDR3 protein: CASSVAGKGDTQYF. CDR3 DNA sequence: TGTGCCAGCAGCGTAGCAGGGAAAGGAGATACGCAGTATTTT. The V call is TRBV9, the J call TRBJ2-3, with a weak D call TRBD1 (5 bases). The germline V gene has CDR1 SGDLS and CDR2 YYNGEE. CDR3 length: 14 residues. Trimming pared 0 bases from V and 5 bases from J, leaving 10 bases between. Combining the CDR3 with reference TRBV9 and TRBJ2-3 gives the whole variable domain DSGVTQTPKHLITATGQRVTLRCSPRSGDLSVYWYQQSLDQGLQFLIQYYNGEERAKGNILERFSAQQFPDLHSELNLSSLELGDSALYFCASSVAGKGDTQYFGPGTRLTVL.

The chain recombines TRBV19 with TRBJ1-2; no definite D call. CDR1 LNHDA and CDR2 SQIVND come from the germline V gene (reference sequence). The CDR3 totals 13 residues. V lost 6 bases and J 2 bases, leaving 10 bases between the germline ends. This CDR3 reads CASRATGNYGYTF. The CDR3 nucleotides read TGTGCCAGTAGAGCGACGGGGAACTATGGCTACACCTTC.

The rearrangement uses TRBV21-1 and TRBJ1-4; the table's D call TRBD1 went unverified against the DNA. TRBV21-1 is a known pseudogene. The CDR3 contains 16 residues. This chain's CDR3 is CASSKVGTGGNEKLFF. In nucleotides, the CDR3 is TGTGCCAGCAGCAAAGTAGGGACAGGGGGCAATGAAAAACTGTTTTTT.

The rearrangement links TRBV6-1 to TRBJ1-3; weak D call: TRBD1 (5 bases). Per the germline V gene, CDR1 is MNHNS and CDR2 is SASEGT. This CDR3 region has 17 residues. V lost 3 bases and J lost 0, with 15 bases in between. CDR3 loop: CASSEQPGLGSGNTIYF. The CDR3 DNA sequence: TGTGCCAGCAGTGAGCAACCAGGGCTAGGCTCTGGAAACACCATATATTTT.

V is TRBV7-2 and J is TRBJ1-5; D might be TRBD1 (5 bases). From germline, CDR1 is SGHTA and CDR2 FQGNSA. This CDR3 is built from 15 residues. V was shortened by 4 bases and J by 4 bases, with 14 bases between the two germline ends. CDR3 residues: CASSSGQGGNQPQHF. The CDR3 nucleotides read TGTGCCAGCAGCTCGGGGCAGGGAGGGAATCAGCCCCAGCATTTT.

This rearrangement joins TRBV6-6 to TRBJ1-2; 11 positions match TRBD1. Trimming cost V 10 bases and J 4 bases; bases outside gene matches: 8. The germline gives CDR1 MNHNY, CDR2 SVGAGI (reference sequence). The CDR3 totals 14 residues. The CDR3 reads CAINRDRGSYGYTF. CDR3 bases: TGTGCCATAAACCGGGACAGGGGGAGCTATGGCTACACCTTC.

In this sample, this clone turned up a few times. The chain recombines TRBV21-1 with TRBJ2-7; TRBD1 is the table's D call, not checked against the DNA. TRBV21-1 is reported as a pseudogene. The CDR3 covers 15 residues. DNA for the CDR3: TGTGCCAGCCACCGTCGCCCGACAGGTCCCTACGAGCAGTACTTC. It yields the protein CASHRRPTGPYEQYF.

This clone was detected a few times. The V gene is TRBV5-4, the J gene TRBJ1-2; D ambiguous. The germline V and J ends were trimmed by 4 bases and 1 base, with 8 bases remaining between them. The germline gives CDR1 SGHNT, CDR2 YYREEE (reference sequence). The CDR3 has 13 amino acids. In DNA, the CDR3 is TGTGCCAGCAGCCTTGGGAGTAACTATGGCTACACCTTC. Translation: CASSLGSNYGYTF.

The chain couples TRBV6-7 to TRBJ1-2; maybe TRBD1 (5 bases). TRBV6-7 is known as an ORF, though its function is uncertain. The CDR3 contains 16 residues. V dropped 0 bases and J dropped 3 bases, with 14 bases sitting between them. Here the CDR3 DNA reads TGTGCCAGCAGTTACTCGGCCGGACACCACCACTATGGCTACACCTTC. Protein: CASSYSAGHHHYGYTF.